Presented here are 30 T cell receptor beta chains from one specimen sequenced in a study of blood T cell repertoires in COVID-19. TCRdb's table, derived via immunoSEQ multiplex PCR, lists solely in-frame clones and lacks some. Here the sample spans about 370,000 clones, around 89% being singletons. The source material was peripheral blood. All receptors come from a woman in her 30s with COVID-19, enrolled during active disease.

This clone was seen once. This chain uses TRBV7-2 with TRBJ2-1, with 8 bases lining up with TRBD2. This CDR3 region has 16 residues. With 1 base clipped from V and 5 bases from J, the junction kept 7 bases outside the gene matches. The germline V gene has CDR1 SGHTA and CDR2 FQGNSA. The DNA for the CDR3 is TGTGCCAGCAGCTTAGTATGGCCGGGGGGGCACAATGAGCAGTTCTTC. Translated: CASSLVWPGGHNEQFF.

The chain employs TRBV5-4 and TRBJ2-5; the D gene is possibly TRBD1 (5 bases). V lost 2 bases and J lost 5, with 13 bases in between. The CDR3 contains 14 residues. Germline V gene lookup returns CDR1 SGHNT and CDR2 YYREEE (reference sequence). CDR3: CASSLDRNTETQYF. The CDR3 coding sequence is TGTGCCAGCAGCTTAGACAGAAACACGGAGACCCAGTACTTC. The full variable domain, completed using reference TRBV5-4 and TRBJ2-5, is ETGVTQSPTHLIKTRGQQVTLRCSSQSGHNTVSWYQQALGQGPQFIFQYYREEENGRGNFPPRFSGLQFPNYSSELNVNALELDDSALYLCASSLDRNTETQYFGPGTRLLVL.

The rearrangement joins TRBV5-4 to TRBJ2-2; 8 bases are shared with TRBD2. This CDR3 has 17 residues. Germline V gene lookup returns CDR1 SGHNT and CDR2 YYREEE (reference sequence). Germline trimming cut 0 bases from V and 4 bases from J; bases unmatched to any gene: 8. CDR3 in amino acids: CASSLVGGRSVTGELFF. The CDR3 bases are TGTGCCAGCAGCTTGGTTGGCGGGAGGTCGGTCACCGGGGAGCTGTTTTTT. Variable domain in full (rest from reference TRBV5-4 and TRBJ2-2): ETGVTQSPTHLIKTRGQQVTLRCSSQSGHNTVSWYQQALGQGPQFIFQYYREEENGRGNFPPRFSGLQFPNYSSELNVNALELDDSALYLCASSLVGGRSVTGELFFGEGSRLTVL.

The CDR3 is CSTRDMEAADTQYF. CDR3 DNA sequence: TGCAGCACGAGAGACATGGAGGCCGCAGATACGCAGTATTTT. The chain has TRBV29-1 and TRBJ2-3, with D tentatively TRBD2 (5 bases). Per the germline V gene, CDR1 is SQVTM and CDR2 is ANQGSEA. The CDR3 is made up of 14 amino acids. The V end was cut by 8 bases, the J end by 4 bases, with 19 bases between.

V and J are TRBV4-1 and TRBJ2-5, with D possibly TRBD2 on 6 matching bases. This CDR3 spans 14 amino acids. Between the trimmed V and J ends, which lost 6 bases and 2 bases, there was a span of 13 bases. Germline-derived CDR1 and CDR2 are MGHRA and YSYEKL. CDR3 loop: CASSGLFEQETQYF. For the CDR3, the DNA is TGCGCCAGCAGTGGACTATTCGAACAAGAGACCCAGTACTTC.

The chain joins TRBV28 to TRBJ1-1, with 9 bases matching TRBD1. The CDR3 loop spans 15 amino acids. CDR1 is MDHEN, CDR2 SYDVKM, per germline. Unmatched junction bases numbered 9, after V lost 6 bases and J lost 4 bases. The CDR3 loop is CASSNSGTGSTEAFF. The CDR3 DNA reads TGTGCCAGCAGCAATAGCGGGACAGGGAGCACTGAAGCTTTCTTT.

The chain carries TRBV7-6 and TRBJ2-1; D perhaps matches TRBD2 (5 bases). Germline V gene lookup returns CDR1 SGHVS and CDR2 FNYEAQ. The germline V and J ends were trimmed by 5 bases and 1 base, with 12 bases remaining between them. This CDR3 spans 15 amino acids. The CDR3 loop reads CASSQTTLSYNEQFF. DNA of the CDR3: TGTGCCAGCAGCCAGACTACTCTTTCCTACAATGAGCAGTTCTTC.

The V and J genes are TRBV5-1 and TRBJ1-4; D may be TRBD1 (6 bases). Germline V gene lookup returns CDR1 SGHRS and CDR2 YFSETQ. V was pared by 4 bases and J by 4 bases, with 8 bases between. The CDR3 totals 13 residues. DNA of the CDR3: TGCGCCAGCAGCCCAGGGGTTAATGAAAAACTGTTTTTT. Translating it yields CASSPGVNEKLFF.

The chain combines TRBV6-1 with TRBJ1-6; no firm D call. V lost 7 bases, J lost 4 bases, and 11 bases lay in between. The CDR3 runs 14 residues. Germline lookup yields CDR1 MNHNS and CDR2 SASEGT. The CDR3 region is CASKVEAYNSPLHF. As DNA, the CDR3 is TGTGCCAGCAAGGTGGAGGCATATAATTCACCCCTCCACTTT.

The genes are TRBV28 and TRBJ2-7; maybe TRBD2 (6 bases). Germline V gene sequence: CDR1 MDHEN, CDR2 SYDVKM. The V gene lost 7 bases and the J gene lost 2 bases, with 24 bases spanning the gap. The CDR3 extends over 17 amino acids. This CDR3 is CASNEDPGDSTTYEQYF. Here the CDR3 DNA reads TGTGCCAGCAACGAGGACCCGGGGGACTCTACGACCTACGAGCAGTACTTC. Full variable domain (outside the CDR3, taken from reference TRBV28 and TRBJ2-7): DVKVTQSSRYLVKRTGEKVFLECVQDMDHENMFWYRQDPGLGLRLIYFSYDVKMKEKGDIPEGYSVSREKKERFSLILESASTNQTSMYLCASNEDPGDSTTYEQYFGPGTRLTVT.

Written as DNA, the CDR3 is TGTGCCAGTAGTGCCGCCGGGACATTAGAGACCCAGTACTTC. Its protein product is CASSAAGTLETQYF. V usage is TRBV19 and J usage is TRBJ2-5; maybe TRBD1 (6 bases). The CDR3 length is 14 residues. CDR1 and CDR2 from the germline V gene are LNHDA and SQIVND (reference sequence). Between the trimmed V and J ends, which lost 5 bases and 4 bases, there was a span of 14 bases.

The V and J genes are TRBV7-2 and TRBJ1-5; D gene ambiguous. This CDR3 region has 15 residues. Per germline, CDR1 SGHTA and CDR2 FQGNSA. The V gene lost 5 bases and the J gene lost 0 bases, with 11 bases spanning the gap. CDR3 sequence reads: CASSQSAYSNQPQHF. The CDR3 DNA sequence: TGTGCCAGCAGCCAGTCAGCGTATAGCAATCAGCCCCAGCATTTT.

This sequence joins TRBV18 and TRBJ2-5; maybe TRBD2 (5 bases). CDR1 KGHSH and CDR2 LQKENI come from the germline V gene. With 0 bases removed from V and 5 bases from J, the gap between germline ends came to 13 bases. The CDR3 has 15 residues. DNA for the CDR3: TGTGCCAGCTCACCACCACCGGGCCCGGGGGAGACCCAGTACTTC. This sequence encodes CASSPPPGPGETQYF.

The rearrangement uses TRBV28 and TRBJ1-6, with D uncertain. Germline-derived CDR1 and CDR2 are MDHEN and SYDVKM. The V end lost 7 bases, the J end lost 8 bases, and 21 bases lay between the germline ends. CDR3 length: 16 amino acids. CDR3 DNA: TGTGCCAGCACCCCTTCGGCAGGTGATTGGGATTCACCCCTCCACTTT. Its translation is CASTPSAGDWDSPLHF.

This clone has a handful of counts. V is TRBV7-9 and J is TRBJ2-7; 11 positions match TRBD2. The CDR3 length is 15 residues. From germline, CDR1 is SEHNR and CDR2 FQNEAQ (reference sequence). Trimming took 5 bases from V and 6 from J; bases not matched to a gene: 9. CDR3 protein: CASSPWASGGFEQYF. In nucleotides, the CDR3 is TGTGCCAGCAGCCCCTGGGCTAGCGGGGGGTTCGAGCAGTACTTC.

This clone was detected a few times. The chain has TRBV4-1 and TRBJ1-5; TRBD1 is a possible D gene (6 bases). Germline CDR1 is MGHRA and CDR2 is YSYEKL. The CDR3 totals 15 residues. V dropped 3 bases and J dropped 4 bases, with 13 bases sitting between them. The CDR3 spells CASSHVTGSNQPQHF. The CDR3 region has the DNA TGCGCCAGCAGCCATGTCACAGGGTCTAATCAGCCCCAGCATTTT.

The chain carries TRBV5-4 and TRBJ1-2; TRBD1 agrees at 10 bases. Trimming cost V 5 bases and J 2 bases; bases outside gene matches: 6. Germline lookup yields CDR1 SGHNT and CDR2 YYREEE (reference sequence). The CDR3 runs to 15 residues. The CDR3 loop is CASSWDRGENYGYTF. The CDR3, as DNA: TGTGCCAGCAGTTGGGACAGGGGCGAAAACTATGGCTACACCTTC. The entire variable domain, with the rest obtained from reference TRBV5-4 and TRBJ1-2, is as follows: ETGVTQSPTHLIKTRGQQVTLRCSSQSGHNTVSWYQQALGQGPQFIFQYYREEENGRGNFPPRFSGLQFPNYSSELNVNALELDDSALYLCASSWDRGENYGYTFGSGTRLTVV.

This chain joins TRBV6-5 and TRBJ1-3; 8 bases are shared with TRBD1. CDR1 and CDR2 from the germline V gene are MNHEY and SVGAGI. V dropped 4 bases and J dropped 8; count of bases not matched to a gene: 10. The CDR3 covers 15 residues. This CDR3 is CASSFQAGGRYTIYF. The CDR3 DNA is TGTGCCAGCAGTTTTCAGGCAGGGGGCAGATACACCATATATTTT.

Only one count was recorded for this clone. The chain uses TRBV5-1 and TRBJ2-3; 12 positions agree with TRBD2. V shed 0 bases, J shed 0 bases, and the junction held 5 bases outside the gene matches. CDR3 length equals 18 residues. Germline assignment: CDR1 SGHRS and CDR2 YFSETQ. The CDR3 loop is CASSLGTSGITSTDTQYF. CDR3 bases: TGCGCCAGCAGCTTGGGGACTAGCGGGATAACTAGCACAGATACGCAGTATTTT.

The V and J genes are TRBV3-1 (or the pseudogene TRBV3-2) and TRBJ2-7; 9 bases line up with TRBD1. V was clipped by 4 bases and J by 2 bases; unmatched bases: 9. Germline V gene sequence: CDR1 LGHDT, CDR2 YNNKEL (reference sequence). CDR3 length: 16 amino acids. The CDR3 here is CASSPGTGPATYEQYV. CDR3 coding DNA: TGTGCCAGCAGCCCCGGGACAGGGCCCGCAACCTACGAGCAGTACGTC.

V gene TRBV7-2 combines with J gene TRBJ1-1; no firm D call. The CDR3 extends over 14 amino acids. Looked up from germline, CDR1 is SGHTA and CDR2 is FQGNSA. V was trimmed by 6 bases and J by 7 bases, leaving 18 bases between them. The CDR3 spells CASSLIPLRGEAFF. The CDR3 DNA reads TGTGCCAGCAGTCTCATTCCCCTCCGGGGTGAAGCTTTCTTT. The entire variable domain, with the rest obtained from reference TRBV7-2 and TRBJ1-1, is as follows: GAGVSQSPSNKVTEKGKDVELRCDPISGHTALYWYRQSLGQGLEFLIYFQGNSAPDKSGLPSDRFSAERTGGSVSTLTIQRTQQEDSAVYLCASSLIPLRGEAFFGQGTRLTVV.

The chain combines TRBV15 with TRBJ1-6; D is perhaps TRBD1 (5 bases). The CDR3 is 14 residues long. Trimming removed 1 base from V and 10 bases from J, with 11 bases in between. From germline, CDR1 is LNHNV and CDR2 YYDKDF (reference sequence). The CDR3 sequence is CATSRGGVRSPLHF. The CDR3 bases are TGTGCCACCAGCAGAGGGGGGGTTCGGTCACCCCTCCACTTT.

DNA of the CDR3: TGTGCCAGCAGCCCTTTTGGGGGAGGGGAGGAGCAGTACTTC. It is translated as CASSPFGGGEEQYF. The J gene is TRBJ2-7, the V gene TRBV9; 7 nucleotides align to TRBD2. V trimming: 4 bases; J trimming: 7 bases; junction bases outside the gene matches: 11. The CDR3 extends over 14 amino acids. The germline CDR1 and CDR2 sequences are SGDLS and YYNGEE.

CDR3 amino acids: CASSIKTYSGNTIYF. CDR3 DNA: TGTGCCAGTAGTATTAAAACCTACTCTGGAAACACCATATATTTT. The J gene is TRBJ1-3, the V gene TRBV19; no definite D call. Germline lookup yields CDR1 LNHDA and CDR2 SQIVND (reference sequence). The CDR3 is 15 amino acids. Trimming removed 3 bases at V and 0 bases at J, with 9 bases between.

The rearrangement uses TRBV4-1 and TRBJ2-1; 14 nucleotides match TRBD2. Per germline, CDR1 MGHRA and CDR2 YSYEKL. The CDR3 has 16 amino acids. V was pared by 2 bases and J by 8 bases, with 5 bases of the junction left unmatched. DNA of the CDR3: TGCGCCAGCAGCCAACAAGCGGGACTAGCGGGAGATGAGCAGTTCTTC. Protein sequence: CASSQQAGLAGDEQFF.

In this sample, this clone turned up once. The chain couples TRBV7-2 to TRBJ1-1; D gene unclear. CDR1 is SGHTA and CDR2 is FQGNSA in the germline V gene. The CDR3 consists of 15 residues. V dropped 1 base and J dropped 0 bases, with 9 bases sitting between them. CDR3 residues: CASSLGRVMNTEAFF. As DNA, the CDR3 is TGTGCCAGCAGCTTAGGTCGGGTGATGAACACTGAAGCTTTCTTT.

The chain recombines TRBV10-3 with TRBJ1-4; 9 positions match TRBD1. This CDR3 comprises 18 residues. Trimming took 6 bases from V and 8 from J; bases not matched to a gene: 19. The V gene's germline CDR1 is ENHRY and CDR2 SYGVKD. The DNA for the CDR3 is TGTGCCATCAGCACAGGGGGCCATTCGGCTGTGGGTCCGGAAAAACTGTTTTTT. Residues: CAISTGGHSAVGPEKLFF.

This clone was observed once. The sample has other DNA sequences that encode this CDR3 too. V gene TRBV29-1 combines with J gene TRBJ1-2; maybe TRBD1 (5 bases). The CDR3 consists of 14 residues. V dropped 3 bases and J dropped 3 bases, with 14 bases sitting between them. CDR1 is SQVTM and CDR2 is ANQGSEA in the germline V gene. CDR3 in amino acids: CSVEGRGRDYGYTF. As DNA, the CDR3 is TGCAGCGTTGAGGGGCGGGGGAGAGACTATGGCTACACCTTC.

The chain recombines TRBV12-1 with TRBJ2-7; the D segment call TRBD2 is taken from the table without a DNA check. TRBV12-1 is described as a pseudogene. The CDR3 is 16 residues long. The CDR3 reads CASSCRLAGGKYEQYV. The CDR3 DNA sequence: TGTGCCAGCAGCTGCCGGCTAGCGGGAGGCAAATACGAGCAGTACGTC.

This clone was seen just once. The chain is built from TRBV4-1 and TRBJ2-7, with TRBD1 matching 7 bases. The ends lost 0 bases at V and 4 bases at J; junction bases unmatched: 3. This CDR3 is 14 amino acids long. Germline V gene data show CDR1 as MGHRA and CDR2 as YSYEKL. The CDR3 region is CASSQERTGYEQYV. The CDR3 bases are TGCGCCAGCAGCCAAGAAAGGACAGGATACGAGCAGTACGTC.